A selection of T cell receptor beta chains follows, all from one sample in a study of blood T cell repertoires in COVID-19. Only in-frame clones appear in the TCRdb table, and some are missing; sequencing was by immunoSEQ multiplex PCR. The table includes about 230,000 clones, 88% detected once. The sequenced sample consisted of PBMCs or T cells enriched from blood (not recorded which). These receptor sequences come from a woman aged 40 to 55 with acute COVID-19. Each CDR3 is given with its conserved first and last residue.

V	length	J	CDR3
TRBV7-9	12	TRBJ1-5	CATTVSNQPQHF
TRBV6-2/TRBV6-3	14	TRBJ1-1	CASSLMTGPTEAFF
TRBV19	17	TRBJ1-2	CASTPLRRGLFDYGYTF
TRBV5-1	17	TRBJ2-4	CASSAGGSGLAKNIQYF
TRBV4-1	15	TRBJ1-1	CASSQKQTRNTEAFF
TRBV30	12	TRBJ2-2	CAWRPSTGELFF
TRBV11-2	13	TRBJ1-2	CASSLGGGYGYTF
TRBV6-5	14	TRBJ1-4	CASSFGTGGEKLFF
TRBV19	12	TRBJ2-1	CASSRGYNEQFF
TRBV2	15	TRBJ2-1	CASTGGRGSYNEQFF
TRBV5-4	14	TRBJ1-2	CASSRAGGDYGYTF
TRBV5-4	16	TRBJ2-7	CASSSADRGRFDEQYF
TRBV29-1	11	TRBJ1-4	CSVNSYEKLFF
TRBV6-5	14	TRBJ1-2	CASSYSRGRGGYTF
TRBV5-6	16	TRBJ2-5	CASSLGPLGRQETQYF
TRBV6-2/TRBV6-3	17	TRBJ2-3	CASSARTSGTRADTQYF
TRBV5-1	14	TRBJ1-5	CASSLEGSVQPQHF
TRBV12-5	14	TRBJ2-2	CASVPGAASGELFF
TRBV13	16	TRBJ1-6	CASSTQQGSYNSPLHF
TRBV7-2	16	TRBJ2-1	CASSEIGLGRKNEQFF
TRBV9	11	TRBJ2-5	CASSSQETQYF
TRBV30	11	TRBJ2-5	CAGRVGVTQYF
TRBV7-6	17	TRBJ2-1	CASSLRTSGGRYNEQFF
TRBV27	15	TRBJ2-2	CASTPLGGRNGELFF
TRBV9	15	TRBJ2-5	CASSPHAGGPETQYF
TRBV7-2	13	TRBJ2-2	CASRVYPTGELFF
TRBV10-1	13	TRBJ1-5	CASSQGINQPQHF
TRBV19	14	TRBJ1-1	CASSRRGGETEAFF
TRBV4-1	17	TRBJ1-4	CASSRLMGGAKDEKLFF
TRBV12-3/TRBV12-4	12	TRBJ1-6	CASRANNSPLHF